This entry describes one TCR beta chain. Its target is not known. PCR was performed a second time for 7 to 11 cycles using a sample-barcoded 5' primer and a J-beta primer mix. Paired-end reads containing CDR3 totaled no fewer than 2.5 million for each sample. One entry per CDR3 protein results from TCRdb running MiXCR on the 5' RACE reads. The table has around 1,500,000 distinct CDR3 sequences, under 30% seen once; the top ten hold roughly 8%. This sample was included in a study of blood T cells in healthy people across ages. Findings and caveats of the study: TCR beta diversity, measured per million T cells, fell in a roughly linear way with age.

The clonotype comes from a woman aged 25 to 39 in good health. Sequences were obtained from blood.

As DNA, the CDR3 is TGCAGTGCTAGAGCTTTGACGGAGCAAGAGACCCAGTACTTC. Its protein product is CSARALTEQETQYF. The V call is TRBV20-1, the J call TRBJ2-5; no reliable D call. This CDR3 has 14 residues. With 1 base removed from V and 2 bases from J, the gap between germline ends came to 11 bases. Germline assignment: CDR1 DFQATT and CDR2 SNEGSKA (reference sequence).